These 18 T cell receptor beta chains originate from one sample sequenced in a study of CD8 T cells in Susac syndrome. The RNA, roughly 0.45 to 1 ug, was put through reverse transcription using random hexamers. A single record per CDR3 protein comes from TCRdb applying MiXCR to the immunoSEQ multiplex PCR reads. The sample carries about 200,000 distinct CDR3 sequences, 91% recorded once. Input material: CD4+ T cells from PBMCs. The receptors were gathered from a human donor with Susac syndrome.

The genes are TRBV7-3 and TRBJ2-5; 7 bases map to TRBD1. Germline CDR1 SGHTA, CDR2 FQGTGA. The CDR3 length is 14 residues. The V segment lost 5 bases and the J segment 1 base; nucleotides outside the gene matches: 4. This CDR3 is CASSLGGLQETQYF. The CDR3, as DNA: TGTGCCAGCAGCCTAGGGGGCCTCCAAGAGACCCAGTACTTC.

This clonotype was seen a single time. DNA of the CDR3: TGTGCCAGCAGCTTATTCTGGGAAGGTAATCAGCCCCAGCATTTT. It encodes CASSLFWEGNQPQHF. The chain has TRBV7-2 and TRBJ1-5; D uncertain. The germline V gene encodes CDR1 SGHTA and CDR2 FQGNSA. The CDR3 runs 15 residues. The V end lost 2 bases, the J end lost 4 bases, and 12 bases lay between the germline ends.

CDR3 in amino acids: CSGASGISHYTF. The CDR3 DNA reads TGCAGTGGGGCTTCGGGCATATCCCACTACACCTTC. The rearrangement uses TRBV20-1 and TRBJ1-2; D call uncertain. The CDR3 has 12 amino acids. The germline V gene encodes CDR1 DFQATT and CDR2 SNEGSKA (reference sequence). V dropped 7 bases and J dropped 10 bases, with 19 bases sitting between them.

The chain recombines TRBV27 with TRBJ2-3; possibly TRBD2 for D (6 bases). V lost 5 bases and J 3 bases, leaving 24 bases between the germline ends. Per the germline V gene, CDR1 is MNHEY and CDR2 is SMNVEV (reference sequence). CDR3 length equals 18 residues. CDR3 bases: TGTGCCAGCAGTACTTCCGGCCTCTACGCAGGGACTACAGATACGCAGTATTTT. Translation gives CASSTSGLYAGTTDTQYF.

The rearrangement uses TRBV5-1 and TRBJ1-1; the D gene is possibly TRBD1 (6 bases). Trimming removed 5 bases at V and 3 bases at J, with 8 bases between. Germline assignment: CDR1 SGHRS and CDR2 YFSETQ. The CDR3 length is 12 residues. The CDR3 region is CASRRTDTEAFF. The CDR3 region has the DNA TGCGCCAGCAGGAGGACAGACACTGAAGCTTTCTTT.

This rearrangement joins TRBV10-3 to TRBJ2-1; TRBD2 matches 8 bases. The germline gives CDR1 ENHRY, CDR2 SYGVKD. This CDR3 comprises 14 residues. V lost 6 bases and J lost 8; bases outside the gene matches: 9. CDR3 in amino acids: CAIRVGTRSDEQFF. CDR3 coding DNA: TGTGCCATCAGAGTGGGGACTAGATCGGATGAGCAGTTCTTC.

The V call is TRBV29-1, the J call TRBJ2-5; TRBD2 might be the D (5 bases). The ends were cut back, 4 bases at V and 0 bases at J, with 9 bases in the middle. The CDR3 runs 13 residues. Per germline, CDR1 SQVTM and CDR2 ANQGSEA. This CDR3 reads CSVGSDYQETQYF. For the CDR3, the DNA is TGCAGCGTTGGGTCGGACTACCAAGAGACCCAGTACTTC.

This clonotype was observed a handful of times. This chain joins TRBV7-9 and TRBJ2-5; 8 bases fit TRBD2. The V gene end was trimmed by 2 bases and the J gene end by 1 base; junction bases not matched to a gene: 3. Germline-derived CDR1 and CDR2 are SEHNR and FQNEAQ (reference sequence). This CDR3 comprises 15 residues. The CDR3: CASSLFLAGQETQYF. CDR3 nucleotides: TGTGCCAGCAGCTTATTCCTAGCGGGCCAAGAGACCCAGTACTTC.

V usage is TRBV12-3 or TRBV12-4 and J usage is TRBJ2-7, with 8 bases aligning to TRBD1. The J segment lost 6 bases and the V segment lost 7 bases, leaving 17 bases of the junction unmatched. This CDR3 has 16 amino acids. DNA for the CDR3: TGTGCCAGCACCAACGGTGGACAGGGATTCTTCGGCGAGCAGTACTTC. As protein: CASTNGGQGFFGEQYF.

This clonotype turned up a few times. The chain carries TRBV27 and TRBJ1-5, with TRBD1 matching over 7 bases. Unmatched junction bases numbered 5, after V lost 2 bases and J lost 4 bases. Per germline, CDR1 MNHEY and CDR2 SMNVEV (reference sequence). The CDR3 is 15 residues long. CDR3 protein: CASSLTAGGNQPQHF. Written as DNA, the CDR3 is TGTGCCAGCAGTTTAACCGCAGGGGGTAATCAGCCCCAGCATTTT.

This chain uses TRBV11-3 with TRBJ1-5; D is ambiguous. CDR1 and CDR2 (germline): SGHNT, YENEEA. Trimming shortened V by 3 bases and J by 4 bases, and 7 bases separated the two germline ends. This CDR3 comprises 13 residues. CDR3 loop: CASSFQANQPQHF. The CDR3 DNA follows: TGTGCCAGCAGCTTTCAGGCAAATCAGCCCCAGCATTTT.

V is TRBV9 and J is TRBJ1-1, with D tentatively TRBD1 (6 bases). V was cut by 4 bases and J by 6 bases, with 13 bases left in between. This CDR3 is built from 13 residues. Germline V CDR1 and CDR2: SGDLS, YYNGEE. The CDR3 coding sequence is TGTGCCAGCAGCCCACAGGGTAACGCTGAAGCTTTCTTT. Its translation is CASSPQGNAEAFF.

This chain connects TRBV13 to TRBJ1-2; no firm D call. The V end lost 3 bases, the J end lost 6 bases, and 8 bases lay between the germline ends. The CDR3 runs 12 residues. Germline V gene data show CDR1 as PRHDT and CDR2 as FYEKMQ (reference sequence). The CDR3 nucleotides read TGTGCCAGCAGCTTGAGGGTGGATGGCTACACCTTC. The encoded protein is CASSLRVDGYTF.

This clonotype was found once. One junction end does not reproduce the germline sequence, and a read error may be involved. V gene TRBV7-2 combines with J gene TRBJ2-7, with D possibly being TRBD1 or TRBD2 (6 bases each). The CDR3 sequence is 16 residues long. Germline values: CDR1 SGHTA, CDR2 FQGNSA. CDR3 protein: CASTLMGQGRTYEQYF. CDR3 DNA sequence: TGTGCCAGCACCTTAATGGGGCAGGGGAGGACCTACGAGCAGTACTTC.

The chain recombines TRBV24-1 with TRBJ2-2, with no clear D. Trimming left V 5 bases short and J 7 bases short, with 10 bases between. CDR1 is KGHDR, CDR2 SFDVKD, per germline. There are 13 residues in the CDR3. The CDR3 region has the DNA TGTGCCACCAGTGGTATGGGGTTCGGGGAGCTGTTTTTT. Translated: CATSGMGFGELFF.

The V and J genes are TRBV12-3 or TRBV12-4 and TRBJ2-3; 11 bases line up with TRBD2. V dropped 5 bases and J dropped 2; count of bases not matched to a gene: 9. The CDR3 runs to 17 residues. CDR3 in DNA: TGTGCCAGCAGTCTAAGGACTAGCGGGTATCACACAGATACGCAGTATTTT. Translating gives CASSLRTSGYHTDTQYF.

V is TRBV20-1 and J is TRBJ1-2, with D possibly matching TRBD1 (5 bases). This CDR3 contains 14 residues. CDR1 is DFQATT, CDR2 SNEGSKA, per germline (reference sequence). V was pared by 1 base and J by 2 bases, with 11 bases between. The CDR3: CSARGGEENYGYTF. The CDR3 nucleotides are TGCAGTGCTAGAGGGGGGGAGGAAAACTATGGCTACACCTTC.

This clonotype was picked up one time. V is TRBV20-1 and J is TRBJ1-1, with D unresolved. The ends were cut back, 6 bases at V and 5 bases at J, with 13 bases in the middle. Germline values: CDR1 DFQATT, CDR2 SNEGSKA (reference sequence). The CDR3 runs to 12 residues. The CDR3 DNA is TGCAGTGCCGTCAAAAGAGGAACTGAAGCTTTCTTT. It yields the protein CSAVKRGTEAFF.